This T cell receptor (beta chain) is drawn from a study of response to subunit inactivated influenza vaccine. As concerns this clonotype: Its antigen is still unknown.

V gave up 5 bases and J gave up 5 bases; unmatched junction bases: 4. This CDR3 comprises 13 residues. Germline lookup yields CDR1 MNHNS and CDR2 SASEGT. Whole-study findings and limits: New T cells are recruited in small numbers by each seasonal influenza vaccination, according to the authors' suggestion.

TCRdb independently ran MiXCR on the RT-PCR reads; one entry per CDR3 protein. Of 500,000 to 600,000 distinct CDR3 sequences listed, around 8% are singletons. This sequence joins TRBV6-1 and TRBJ2-5, with 8 bases fitting TRBD2. The source is a man aged 45 to 70 who received an inactivated influenza vaccine. Sequenced here: PBMCs from blood, sampled about 23 months after vaccination. This CDR3 reads CASSSGRSETQYF. As DNA, the CDR3 is TGTGCCAGCAGTAGCGGGAGAAGCGAGACCCAGTACTTC.